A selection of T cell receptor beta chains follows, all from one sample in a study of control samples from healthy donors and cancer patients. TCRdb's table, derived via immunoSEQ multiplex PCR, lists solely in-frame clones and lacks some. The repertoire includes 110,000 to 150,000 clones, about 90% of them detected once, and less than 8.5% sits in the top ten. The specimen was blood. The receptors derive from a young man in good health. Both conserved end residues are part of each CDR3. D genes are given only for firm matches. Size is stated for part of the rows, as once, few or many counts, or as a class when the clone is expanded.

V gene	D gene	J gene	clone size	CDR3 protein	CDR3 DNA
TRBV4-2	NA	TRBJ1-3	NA	CASSQGVAGDGNTIYF	TGTGCCAGCAGCCAAGGAGTGGCAGGGGATGGAAACACCATATATTTT
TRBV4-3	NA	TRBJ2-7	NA	CASSQDRIFRDEQYF	TGCGCCAGCAGCCAAGACAGGATCTTCAGAGACGAGCAGTACTTC
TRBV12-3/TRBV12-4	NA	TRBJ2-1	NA	CASSFFQYNEQFF	TGTGCCAGCAGTTTCTTTCAATACAATGAGCAGTTCTTC
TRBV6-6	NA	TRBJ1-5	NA	CASQRHLYSNQPQHF	TGTGCCAGCCAGCGGCACCTATATAGCAATCAGCCCCAGCATTTT
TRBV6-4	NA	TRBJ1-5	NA	CASSEGPGRQPQHF	TGTGCCAGCAGTGAGGGCCCCGGGAGGCAGCCCCAGCATTTT
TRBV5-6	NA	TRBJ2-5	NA	CASKGLVPETQYF	TGTGCCAGCAAAGGGCTAGTGCCAGAGACCCAGTACTTC
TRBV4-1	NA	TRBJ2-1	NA	CASSQTSMAGLGDNEQFF	TGCGCCAGCAGCCAAACATCCATGGCGGGACTCGGGGACAATGAGCAGTTCTTC
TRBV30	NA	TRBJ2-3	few	CAWNQGLGTDTQYF	TGTGCCTGGAATCAGGGACTTGGGACAGATACGCAGTATTTT
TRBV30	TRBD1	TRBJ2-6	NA	CAWSVQGASGANVLTF	TGTGCCTGGAGTGTACAGGGGGCTTCGGGGGCCAACGTCCTGACTTTC
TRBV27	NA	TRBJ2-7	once	CASSTGRGYEQYF	TGTGCCAGCAGTACCGGCAGGGGCTACGAGCAGTACTTC
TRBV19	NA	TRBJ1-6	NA	CASSIRTDNNSPLHF	TGTGCCAGTAGTATAAGGACAGACAATAATTCACCCCTCCACTTT
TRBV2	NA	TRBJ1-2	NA	CASSERRTTNYGYTF	TGTGCCAGCAGTGAGCGGCGGACTACTAACTATGGCTACACCTTC
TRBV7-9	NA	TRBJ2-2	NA	CASSLRGQGSTGELFF	TGTGCCAGCAGCTTAAGAGGTCAGGGAAGCACCGGGGAGCTGTTTTTT
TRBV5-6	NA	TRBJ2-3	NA	CASSFTSSDTQYF	TGTGCCAGCAGCTTCACGTCTTCGGATACGCAGTATTTT
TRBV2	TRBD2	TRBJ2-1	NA	CAGGGANYNEQFF	TGTGCCGGCGGGGGGGCCAACTACAATGAGCAGTTCTTC
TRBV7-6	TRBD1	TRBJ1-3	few	CASSPSFSNTGGGNTIYF	TGTGCCAGCAGCCCCTCCTTCTCCAATACAGGGGGAGGAAACACCATATATTTT
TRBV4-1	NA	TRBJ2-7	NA	CASSQEARTYEQYF	TGCGCCAGCAGCCAAGAAGCCAGGACCTACGAGCAGTACTTC
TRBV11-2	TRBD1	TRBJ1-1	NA	CASSFGELWGQGATEAFF	TGTGCCAGCAGCTTCGGTGAGTTATGGGGACAGGGCGCCACTGAAGCTTTCTTT
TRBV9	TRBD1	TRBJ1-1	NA	CASSGGDRGNTEAFF	TGTGCCAGCAGCGGAGGGGACAGGGGGAACACTGAAGCTTTCTTT
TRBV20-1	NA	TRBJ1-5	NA	CSAFQEPQHF	TGCAGTGCGTTCCAGGAGCCCCAGCATTTT
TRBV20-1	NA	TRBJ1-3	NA	CSVGVGNTIYF	TGCAGTGTGGGGGTTGGAAACACCATATATTTT
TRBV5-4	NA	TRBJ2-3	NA	CASSLPGPDTQYF	TGTGCCAGCAGCTTGCCAGGGCCAGATACGCAGTATTTT
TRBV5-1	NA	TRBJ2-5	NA	CASSTTPQETQYF	TGCGCCAGCAGCACCACCCCCCAAGAGACCCAGTACTTC
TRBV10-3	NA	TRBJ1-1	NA	CAISESPGTEAFF	TGTGCCATCAGTGAGTCGCCGGGTACTGAAGCTTTCTTT
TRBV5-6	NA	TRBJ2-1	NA	CASSYTGSGNEQFF	TGTGCCAGCAGCTACACAGGGTCCGGCAATGAGCAGTTCTTC
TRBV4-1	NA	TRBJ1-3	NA	CASSQDPGNTIYF	TGCGCCAGCAGCCAAGATCCAGGAAACACCATATATTTT
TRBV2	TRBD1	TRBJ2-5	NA	CASSNPGTDIQETQYF	TGTGCCAGCAGCAACCCAGGGACAGATATCCAAGAGACCCAGTACTTC
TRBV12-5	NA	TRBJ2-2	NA	CASGTRDSGELFF	TGTGCTAGTGGAACCAGGGATAGCGGGGAGCTGTTTTTT
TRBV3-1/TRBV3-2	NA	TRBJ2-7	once	CASSQGSGTLPYEQYF	TGTGCCAGCAGCCAAGGCTCGGGGACTTTGCCCTACGAGCAGTACTTC